Below, 9 T cell receptor beta chains from the same sample are listed, as sequenced in a study of blood T cell repertoires in COVID-19. Some clones are missing from TCRdb's copy, which holds only in-frame ones; the method was immunoSEQ multiplex PCR. The table has 150,000 to 200,000 clones, 80% to 90% seen once; the top ten hold over 7.5%. Sequencing input: peripheral blood. All receptors come from a man aged 45 to 65 with active or convalescent COVID-19.

The CDR3 sequence: CATSPSGGFNTGELFF. The CDR3 DNA reads as TGCGCCACGAGCCCTAGCGGGGGTTTTAACACCGGGGAGCTGTTTTTT. The chain links TRBV10-2 to TRBJ2-2; 10 nucleotides agree with TRBD2. Trimming took 10 bases from V and 2 from J; bases not matched to a gene: 10. The CDR3 has 16 amino acids. Per germline, CDR1 WSHSY and CDR2 SAAADI.

This clone was detected a few times. The chain is built from TRBV12-3 or TRBV12-4 and TRBJ1-2; 9 bases agree with TRBD1. Trimming removed 10 bases from V and 7 bases from J; junction bases left unmatched: 7. The CDR3 length is 12 residues. The CDR3 DNA is TGTGCCATCGGGACAGGGTATAGTGGCTACACCTTC. Amino acid sequence: CAIGTGYSGYTF.

The rearrangement uses TRBV2 and TRBJ1-4; D is ambiguous. The germline V and J ends were trimmed by 3 bases and 6 bases, with 8 bases remaining between them. Germline assignment: CDR1 SNHLY and CDR2 FYNNEI. The CDR3 extends over 13 amino acids. CDR3 sequence reads: CASSDRRDEKLFF. CDR3 nucleotides: TGTGCCAGCAGTGACAGGCGCGATGAAAAACTGTTTTTT.

The V call is TRBV7-2, the J call TRBJ1-3; 8 bases fit TRBD1. The germline CDR1 and CDR2 sequences are SGHTA and FQGNSA. This CDR3 comprises 14 residues. J gave up 7 bases and V 5 bases, and 7 bases lay outside the gene matches. CDR3 DNA: TGTGCCAGCAGCCCAGGGGGACAGGCGAACACCATATATTTT. It translates to CASSPGGQANTIYF.

V is TRBV3-1 (or the pseudogene TRBV3-2) and J is TRBJ2-5, with 12 bases identical to TRBD2. This CDR3 is 16 amino acids long. J lost 4 bases, V lost 4 bases, and 7 bases had no gene match. The germline V gene encodes CDR1 LGHDT and CDR2 YNNKEL (reference sequence). The CDR3 protein is CASSRLLAGGGETQYF. The CDR3 DNA is TGTGCCAGCAGCCGATTACTAGCGGGGGGAGGAGAGACCCAGTACTTC.

The gene calls are TRBV18 and TRBJ2-1, with TRBD1 matching over 11 bases. Germline-derived CDR1 and CDR2 are KGHSH and LQKENI. Losses at the gene ends were 3 bases for V and 14 bases for J; bases not matched to a gene: 3. The CDR3 has 12 residues. The CDR3 region is CASSPAGQGEFF. CDR3 DNA sequence: TGTGCCAGCTCACCTGCGGGACAGGGGGAGTTCTTC.

This clone was detected a few times. The chain recombines TRBV18 with TRBJ1-6; no reliable D call. Germline values: CDR1 KGHSH, CDR2 LQKENI. Trimming cost V 2 bases and J 10 bases, with 15 bases left between them. There are 15 residues in the CDR3. The chain's CDR3 is CASSPDQAPGSPLHF. CDR3 coding DNA: TGTGCCAGCTCACCAGACCAGGCCCCGGGATCACCCCTCCACTTT.

The rearrangement joins TRBV3-1 (or the pseudogene TRBV3-2) to TRBJ2-5, with 7 bases lining up with TRBD1. The V segment lost 0 bases and the J segment 5 bases; nucleotides outside the gene matches: 3. Looked up from germline, CDR1 is LGHDT and CDR2 is YNNKEL (reference sequence). CDR3 length: 14 amino acids. CDR3 sequence: CASSQESRGETQYF. CDR3 bases: TGTGCCAGCAGCCAAGAGAGCAGGGGGGAGACCCAGTACTTC.

The chain employs TRBV5-6 and TRBJ1-6; D unresolved. The V end was cut by 4 bases, the J end by 0 bases, with 11 bases between. CDR3 length: 16 amino acids. Germline values: CDR1 SGHDT, CDR2 YYEEEE. The DNA of the CDR3 is TGTGCCAGCAGCCCCTCTTCGAGCTCCTATAATTCACCCCTCCACTTT. It codes for CASSPSSSSYNSPLHF.